The following is a T cell receptor (beta chain) sequence with its context. The source of the sample is a study of blood T cell repertoires in COVID-19. Turning to the study itself: Samples came from the United States, Italy and Spain, spanning acute and convalescent COVID-19. PBMCs, B-cell-depleted T cells, or T cells provided the cDNA or gDNA that made up the material.

In the source study's methods: Reference gene primer amplification gave nucleated cell count estimates. TCRdb's table, derived via immunoSEQ multiplex PCR, lists solely in-frame clones and lacks some. That table supplies the V and J calls and clone size; D and trimming were determined from the DNA. The data hold around 56,000 clones, with roughly 80% observed a single time. CDR1 is SGHRS, CDR2 YFSETQ, per germline. This CDR3 region has 15 residues. V lost 0 bases to trimming and J lost 6 bases, with 15 bases between them. This rearrangement joins TRBV5-1 to TRBJ2-5, with a possible D match to TRBD1 (5 bases). Material for sequencing was peripheral blood. This TCR derives from a woman aged 45-65 years with active or convalescent COVID-19. This chain's CDR3 is CASSLGPDPGKTQYF. CDR3 DNA sequence: TGCGCCAGCAGCTTGGGTCCGGACCCAGGGAAGACCCAGTACTTC.